These 16 T cell receptor beta chains share one sample of origin, sequenced in a study of T-cell reconstitution after alpha-beta-depleted transplantation in children. During its preparation, the TCRbeta library received unique molecular identifiers. TCRdb redid the calling of the PCR reads with MiXCR, one entry per CDR3 protein. In the table there are roughly 400,000 distinct CDR3 sequences, 20% of which are singletons. The input for sequencing was PBMCs from the stem cell graft donor, taken from the stem cell graft. The receptors derive from a human donor who donated a stem cell graft to a child with acute myeloid leukemia.

The sample holds a few counts of this clonotype. The gene calls are TRBV28 and TRBJ1-3; tentatively, D is TRBD1 (5 bases). The ends were cut back, 2 bases at V and 2 bases at J, with 10 bases in the middle. Germline CDR1 and CDR2: MDHEN and SYDVKM. The CDR3 runs to 15 residues. The CDR3 nucleotides read TGTGCCAGCAGTTTACCACAGGAACCTGGAAACACCATATATTTT. The encoded protein is CASSLPQEPGNTIYF.

This clonotype was found many times. The V call is TRBV29-1, the J call TRBJ2-4, with D unresolved. In germline, CDR1 is SQVTM, CDR2 ANQGSEA. The ends were cut back, 4 bases at V and 5 bases at J, with 9 bases in the middle. The CDR3 has 12 amino acids. The CDR3 coding sequence is TGCAGCGTTGTTGTCCGGCAAAACATTCAGTACTTC. Translation gives CSVVVRQNIQYF.

This clonotype has only a few counts. The V call is TRBV20-1, the J call TRBJ2-7; no clear D. The CDR3 covers 16 residues. CDR1 and CDR2 from the germline V gene are DFQATT and SNEGSKA (reference sequence). V was shortened by 0 bases and J by 1 base, with 16 bases between the two germline ends. CDR3 in DNA: TGCAGTGCTAGAGACCCCCCCGCTGAGGAGTCCTACGAGCAGTACTTC. Translating gives CSARDPPAEESYEQYF.

The chain combines TRBV20-1 with TRBJ2-1; D is undetermined. CDR3 size: 15 residues. Deletions cut 5 bases from V and 4 bases from J, with 18 bases between. The germline V gene encodes CDR1 DFQATT and CDR2 SNEGSKA (reference sequence). This chain's CDR3 is CSARPLGNLYNEQFF. CDR3 in DNA: TGCAGTGCTCGCCCCCTAGGCAACCTTTACAATGAGCAGTTCTTC.

This clonotype was seen at least ten times. The CDR3 coding sequence is TGCAGCTCAAGGACAGGGGGTACAGATACGCAGTATTTT. It encodes CSSRTGGTDTQYF. The genes are TRBV29-1 and TRBJ2-3, with 10 nucleotides matching TRBD1. Germline V gene lookup returns CDR1 SQVTM and CDR2 ANQGSEA. The length of the CDR3 is 13 residues. With V trimmed by 8 bases and J by 3 bases, 5 bases remained unmatched.

V is TRBV28 and J is TRBJ2-5; TRBD2 agrees at 8 bases. CDR1 and CDR2 from the germline V gene are MDHEN and SYDVKM. This CDR3 has 14 amino acids. The J segment lost 5 bases and the V segment lost 5 bases, leaving 7 bases of the junction unmatched. CDR3 loop: CASSHPGGRETQYF. CDR3 sequence (DNA): TGTGCCAGCAGTCACCCGGGGGGGAGGGAGACCCAGTACTTC.

In its sample, this clonotype was seen many times. The CDR3 nucleotides are TGCAGCGTTGTGGATAGCGGGACGGTGTACGAGCAGTACTTC. This codes for CSVVDSGTVYEQYF. The V and J genes are TRBV29-1 and TRBJ2-7, with TRBD2 matching over 8 bases. Germline values: CDR1 SQVTM, CDR2 ANQGSEA. The CDR3 spans 14 residues. With V trimmed by 4 bases and J by 4 bases, 9 bases remained unmatched.

The chain joins TRBV6-2 or TRBV6-3 to TRBJ2-7; 12 bases are a match to TRBD1. This CDR3 contains 14 residues. Germline trimming cut 8 bases from V and 4 bases from J; bases unmatched to any gene: 6. The germline V gene encodes CDR1 MNHEY and CDR2 SVGEGT. In DNA, the CDR3 is TGTGCCAGCGGGACAGGGGGCATCAAGTACGAGCAGTACTTC. It specifies CASGTGGIKYEQYF.

At least ten counts were recorded for this clonotype. The rearrangement joins TRBV20-1 to TRBJ2-5; weak D call: TRBD2 (5 bases). The V end lost 8 bases, the J end lost 3 bases, and 16 bases lay between the germline ends. Per the germline V gene, CDR1 is DFQATT and CDR2 is SNEGSKA (reference sequence). CDR3 size: 13 residues. CDR3 in amino acids: CSYRPGNEETQYF. The CDR3 coding sequence is TGCAGTTACCGACCGGGGAATGAAGAGACCCAGTACTTC.

This clonotype turned up a few times. This rearrangement joins TRBV12-3 or TRBV12-4 to TRBJ2-7, with a possible D match to TRBD2 (6 bases). CDR3 length: 14 residues. V lost 6 bases to trimming and J lost 4 bases, with 16 bases between them. CDR3 sequence reads: CASRRIGRGYEQYF. CDR3 sequence (DNA): TGTGCCAGCAGACGTATCGGGAGAGGTTACGAGCAGTACTTC.

At least ten counts were recorded for this clonotype. The chain carries TRBV7-2 and TRBJ2-1; possibly TRBD2 for D (5 bases). Germline CDR1 is SGHTA and CDR2 is FQGNSA. V was pared by 4 bases and J by 5 bases, with 9 bases between. The CDR3 has 13 amino acids. In nucleotides, the CDR3 is TGTGCCAGCAGCTCGCCGGGGAACAATGAGCAGTTCTTC. Protein sequence: CASSSPGNNEQFF.

This clonotype was seen a few times. The chain links TRBV20-1 to TRBJ2-2; 10 positions match TRBD2. Losses at the gene ends were 0 bases for V and 6 bases for J; bases not matched to a gene: 13. The germline V gene encodes CDR1 DFQATT and CDR2 SNEGSKA (reference sequence). The CDR3 extends over 18 amino acids. The CDR3 nucleotides are TGCAGTGCTAGAGATTCTGCGCGCCTAGCGGGAGTCCCCGGGGAGCTGTTTTTT. Its protein product is CSARDSARLAGVPGELFF.

The chain couples TRBV7-3 to TRBJ2-3; TRBD2 agrees at 12 bases. This CDR3 contains 17 residues. Trimming took 2 bases from V and 8 from J; bases not matched to a gene: 11. Germline lookup yields CDR1 SGHTA and CDR2 FQGTGA. CDR3 in DNA: TGTGCCAGCAGCTTATACGGTACTAGCGGGGGGCTGAGTACGCAGTATTTT. It encodes CASSLYGTSGGLSTQYF.

The chain links TRBV20-1 to TRBJ1-1; 8 positions agree with TRBD1. This CDR3 spans 17 amino acids. Germline CDR1 reads DFQATT; CDR2 reads SNEGSKA (reference sequence). This CDR3 is CRAGGWDGTGLNTEAFF. The CDR3 coding sequence is TGCAGGGCTGGGGGCTGGGACGGGACAGGTCTCAACACTGAAGCTTTCTTT.

There are a few counts of this clonotype. This rearrangement joins TRBV28 to TRBJ2-3; 7 bases map to TRBD1. Germline CDR1 MDHEN, CDR2 SYDVKM. V shed 7 bases, J shed 2 bases, and the junction held 12 bases outside the gene matches. CDR3 length equals 16 residues. The CDR3: CASNIQGFANTDTQYF. The CDR3 DNA sequence: TGTGCCAGCAATATACAGGGGTTTGCTAACACAGATACGCAGTATTTT.

This clonotype was seen a single time. The rearrangement joins TRBV2 to TRBJ2-3, with TRBD2 identical over 8 bases. This CDR3 region has 16 residues. V lost 7 bases and J lost 3; bases outside the gene matches: 12. In germline, CDR1 is SNHLY, CDR2 FYNNEI. The DNA of the CDR3 is TGTGCCAGCACCCACACCAGCGGGAGTATAACAGATACGCAGTATTTT. It codes for CASTHTSGSITDTQYF.